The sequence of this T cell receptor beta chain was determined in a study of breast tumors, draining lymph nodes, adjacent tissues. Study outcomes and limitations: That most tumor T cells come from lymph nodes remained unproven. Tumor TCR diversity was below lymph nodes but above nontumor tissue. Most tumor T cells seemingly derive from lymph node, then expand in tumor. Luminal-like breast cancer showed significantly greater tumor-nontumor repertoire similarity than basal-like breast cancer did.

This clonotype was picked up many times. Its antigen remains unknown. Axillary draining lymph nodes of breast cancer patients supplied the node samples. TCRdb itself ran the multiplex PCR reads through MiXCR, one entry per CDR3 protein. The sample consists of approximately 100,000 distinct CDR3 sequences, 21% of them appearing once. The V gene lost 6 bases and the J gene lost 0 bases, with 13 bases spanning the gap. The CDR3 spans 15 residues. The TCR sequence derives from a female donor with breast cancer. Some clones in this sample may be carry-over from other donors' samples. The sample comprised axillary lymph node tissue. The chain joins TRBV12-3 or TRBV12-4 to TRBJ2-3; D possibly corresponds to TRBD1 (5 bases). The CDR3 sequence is CASRNAHRSTDTQYF. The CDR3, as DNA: TGTGCCAGCAGGAACGCCCACAGGAGCACAGATACGCAGTATTTT.